One T cell receptor beta chain is described in this entry. The sample originates from a study of blood T cell repertoires in COVID-19. Study information: COVID-19 samples, acute and convalescent, were from the United States, Italy and Spain.

The germline CDR1 and CDR2 sequences are SGHNT and YYREEE (reference sequence). The CDR3 has 15 amino acids. V shed 0 bases and J shed 1 base, with 10 bases lying between them. Original data processing: Cell counts per sample came from amplifying reference gene primers. Using immunoSEQ multiplex PCR, the repertoire was profiled, and TCRdb retains in-frame clones only, with some absent. D and trimming were read from the DNA, whereas the V and J calls and clone size are those reported in that table. Of over 150,000 clones listed, around 87% are singletons. This chain connects TRBV5-4 to TRBJ2-5; D not resolved. Source material: peripheral blood. The clonotype was recovered from a woman between 65 and 79 years old with COVID-19, enrolled during active disease. CDR3 loop: CASSLDRGLQETQYF. CDR3 DNA: TGTGCCAGCAGCTTGGACCGCGGCCTCCAAGAGACCCAGTACTTC. Complete variable domain (other parts from reference TRBV5-4 and TRBJ2-5): ETGVTQSPTHLIKTRGQQVTLRCSSQSGHNTVSWYQQALGQGPQFIFQYYREEENGRGNFPPRFSGLQFPNYSSELNVNALELDDSALYLCASSLDRGLQETQYFGPGTRLLVL.